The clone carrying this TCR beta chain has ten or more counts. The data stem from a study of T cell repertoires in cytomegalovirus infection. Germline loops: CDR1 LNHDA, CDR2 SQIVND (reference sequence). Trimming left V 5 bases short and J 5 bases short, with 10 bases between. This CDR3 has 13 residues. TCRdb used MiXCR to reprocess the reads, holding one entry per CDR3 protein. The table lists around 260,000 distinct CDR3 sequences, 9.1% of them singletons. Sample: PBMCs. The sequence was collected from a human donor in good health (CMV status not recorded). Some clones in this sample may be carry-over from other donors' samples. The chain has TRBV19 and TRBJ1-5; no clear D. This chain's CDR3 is CASSLRIDQPQHF. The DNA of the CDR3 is TGTGCCAGTAGTCTTCGTATCGATCAGCCCCAGCATTTT.